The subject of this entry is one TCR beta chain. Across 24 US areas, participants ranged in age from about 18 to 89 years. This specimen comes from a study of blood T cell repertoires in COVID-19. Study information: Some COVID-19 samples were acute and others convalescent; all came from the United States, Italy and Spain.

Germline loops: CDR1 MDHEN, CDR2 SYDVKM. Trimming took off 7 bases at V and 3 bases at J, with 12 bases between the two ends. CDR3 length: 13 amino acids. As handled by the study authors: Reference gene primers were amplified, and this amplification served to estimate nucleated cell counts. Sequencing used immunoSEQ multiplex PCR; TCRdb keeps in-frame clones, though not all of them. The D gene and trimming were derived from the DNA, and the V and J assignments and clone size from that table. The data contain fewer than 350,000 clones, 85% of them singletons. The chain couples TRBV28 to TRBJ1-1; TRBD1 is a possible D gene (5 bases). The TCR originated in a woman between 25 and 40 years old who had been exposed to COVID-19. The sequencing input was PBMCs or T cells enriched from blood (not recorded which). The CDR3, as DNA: TGTGCCAGCACCAATCACAGGTACACTGAAGCTTTCTTT. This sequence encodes CASTNHRYTEAFF.